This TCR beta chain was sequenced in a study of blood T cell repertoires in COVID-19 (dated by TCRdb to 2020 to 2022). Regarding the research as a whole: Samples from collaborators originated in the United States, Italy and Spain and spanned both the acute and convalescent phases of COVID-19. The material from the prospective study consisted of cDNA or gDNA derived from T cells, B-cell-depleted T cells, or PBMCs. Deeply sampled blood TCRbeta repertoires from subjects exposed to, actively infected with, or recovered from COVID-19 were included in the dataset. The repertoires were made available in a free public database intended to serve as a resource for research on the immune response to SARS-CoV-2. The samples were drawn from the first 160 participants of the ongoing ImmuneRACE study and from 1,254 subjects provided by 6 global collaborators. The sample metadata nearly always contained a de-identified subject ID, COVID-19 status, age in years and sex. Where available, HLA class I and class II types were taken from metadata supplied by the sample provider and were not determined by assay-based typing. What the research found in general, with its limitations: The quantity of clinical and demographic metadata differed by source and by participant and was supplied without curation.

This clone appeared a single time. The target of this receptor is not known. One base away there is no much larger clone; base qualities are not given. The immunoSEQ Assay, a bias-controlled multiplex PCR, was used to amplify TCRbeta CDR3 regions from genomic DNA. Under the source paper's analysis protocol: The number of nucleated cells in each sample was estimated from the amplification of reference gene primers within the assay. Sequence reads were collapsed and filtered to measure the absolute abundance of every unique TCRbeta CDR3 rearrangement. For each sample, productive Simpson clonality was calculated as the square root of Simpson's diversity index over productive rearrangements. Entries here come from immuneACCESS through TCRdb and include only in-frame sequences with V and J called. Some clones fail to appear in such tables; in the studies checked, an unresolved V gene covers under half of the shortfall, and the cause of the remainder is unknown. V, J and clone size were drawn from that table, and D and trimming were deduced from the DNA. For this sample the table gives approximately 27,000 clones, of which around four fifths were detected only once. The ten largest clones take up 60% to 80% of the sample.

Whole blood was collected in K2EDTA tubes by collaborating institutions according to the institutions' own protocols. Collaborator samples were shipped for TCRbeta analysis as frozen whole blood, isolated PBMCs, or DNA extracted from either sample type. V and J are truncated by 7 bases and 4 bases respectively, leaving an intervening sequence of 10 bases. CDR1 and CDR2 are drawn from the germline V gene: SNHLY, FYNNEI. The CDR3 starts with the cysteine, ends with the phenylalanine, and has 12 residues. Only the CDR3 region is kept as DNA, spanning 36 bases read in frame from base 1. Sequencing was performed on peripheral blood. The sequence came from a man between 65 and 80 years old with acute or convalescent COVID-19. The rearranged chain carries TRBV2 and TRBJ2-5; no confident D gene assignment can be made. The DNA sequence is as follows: TGTGCCAGCACTACGAGTTCAGAGACCCAGTACTTC. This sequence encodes CASTTSSETQYF.